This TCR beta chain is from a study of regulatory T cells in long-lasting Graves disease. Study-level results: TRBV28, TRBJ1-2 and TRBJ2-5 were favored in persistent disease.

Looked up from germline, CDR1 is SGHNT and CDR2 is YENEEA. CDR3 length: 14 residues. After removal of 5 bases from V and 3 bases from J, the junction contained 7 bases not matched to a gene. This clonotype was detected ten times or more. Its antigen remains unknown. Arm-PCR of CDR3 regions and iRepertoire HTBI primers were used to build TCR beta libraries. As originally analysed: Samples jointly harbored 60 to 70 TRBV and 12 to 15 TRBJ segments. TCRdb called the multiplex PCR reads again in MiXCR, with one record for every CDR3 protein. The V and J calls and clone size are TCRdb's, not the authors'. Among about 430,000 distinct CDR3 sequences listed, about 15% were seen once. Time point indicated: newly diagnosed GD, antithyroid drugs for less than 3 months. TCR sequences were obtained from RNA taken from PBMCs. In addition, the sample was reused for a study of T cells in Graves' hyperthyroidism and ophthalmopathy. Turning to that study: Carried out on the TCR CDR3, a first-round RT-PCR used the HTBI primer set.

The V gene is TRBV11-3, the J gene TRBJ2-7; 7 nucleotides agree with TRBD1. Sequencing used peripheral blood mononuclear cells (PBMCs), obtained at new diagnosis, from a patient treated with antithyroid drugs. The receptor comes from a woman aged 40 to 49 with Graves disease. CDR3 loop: CASSTPGQSYEQYF. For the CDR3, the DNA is TGTGCCAGCAGCACCCCGGGACAGAGCTACGAGCAGTACTTC.